This T cell receptor beta chain was sequenced in a study of blood T cell repertoires in COVID-19. Study as a whole: Material from acute and convalescent COVID-19 was sourced from the United States, Italy and Spain. T cells, B-cell-depleted T cells, or PBMCs supplied cDNA or gDNA.

Authors' analysis steps: Researchers report that nucleated cell counts were estimated from reference gene primer amplification. Some clones are missing from TCRdb's copy, which holds only in-frame ones; the method was immunoSEQ multiplex PCR. D and trimming were read from the DNA, whereas the V and J calls and clone size are those reported in that table. The sample consists of about 260,000 clones, less than 90% of them appearing once. Input material: peripheral blood. The TCR sequence derives from a man in his fifties or sixties with acute or convalescent COVID-19.

The CDR3 sequence is CASSSGLPSNYGYTF. CDR3 sequence (DNA): TGTGCCAGCAGCTCGGGACTTCCCAGCAACTATGGCTACACCTTC. The V call is TRBV7-9, the J call TRBJ1-2; D possibly corresponds to TRBD1 (5 bases). Germline-derived CDR1 and CDR2 are SEHNR and FQNEAQ (reference sequence). The CDR3 runs to 15 residues. Trimming pared 4 bases from V and 2 bases from J, leaving 14 bases between.